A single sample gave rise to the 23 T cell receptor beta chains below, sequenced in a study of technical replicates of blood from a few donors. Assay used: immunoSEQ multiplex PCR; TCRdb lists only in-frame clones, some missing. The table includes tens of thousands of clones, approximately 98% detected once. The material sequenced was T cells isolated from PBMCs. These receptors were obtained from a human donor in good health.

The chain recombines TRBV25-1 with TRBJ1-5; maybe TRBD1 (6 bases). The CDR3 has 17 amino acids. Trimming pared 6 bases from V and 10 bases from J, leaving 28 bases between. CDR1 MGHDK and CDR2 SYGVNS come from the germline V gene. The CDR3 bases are TGTGCCAGCAGCCTAAGGGATAAGGGCAGGGGCCTATGTCCCCAGCATTTT. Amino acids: CASSLRDKGRGLCPQHF.

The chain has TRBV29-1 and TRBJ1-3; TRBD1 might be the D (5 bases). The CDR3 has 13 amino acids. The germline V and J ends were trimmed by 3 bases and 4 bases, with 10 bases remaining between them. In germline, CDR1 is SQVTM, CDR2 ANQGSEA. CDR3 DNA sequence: TGCAGCGTTGAGGAGACAGCCGGAAACACCATATATTTT. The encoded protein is CSVEETAGNTIYF.

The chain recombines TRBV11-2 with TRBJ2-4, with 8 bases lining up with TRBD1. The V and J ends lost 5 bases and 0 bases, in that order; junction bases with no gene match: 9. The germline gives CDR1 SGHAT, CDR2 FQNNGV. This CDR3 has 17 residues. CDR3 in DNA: TGTGCCAGCAGCACCTTTCGGACAGGGCTAGCCAAAAACATTCAGTACTTC. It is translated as CASSTFRTGLAKNIQYF.

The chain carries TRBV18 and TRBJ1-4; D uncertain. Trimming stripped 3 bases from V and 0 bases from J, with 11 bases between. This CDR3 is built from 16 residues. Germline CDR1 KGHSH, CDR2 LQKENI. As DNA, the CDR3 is TGTGCCAGCTCACCGCGTCAGGCTGCAACTAATGAAAAACTGTTTTTT. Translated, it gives CASSPRQAATNEKLFF.

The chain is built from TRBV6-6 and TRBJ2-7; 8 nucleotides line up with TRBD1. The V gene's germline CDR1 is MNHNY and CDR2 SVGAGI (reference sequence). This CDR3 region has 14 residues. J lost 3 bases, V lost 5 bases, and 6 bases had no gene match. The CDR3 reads CASSRTGLDYEQYF. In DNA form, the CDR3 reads TGTGCCAGCAGTCGGACAGGGTTGGACTACGAGCAGTACTTC.

The CDR3 loop reads CASSEVSGALAKNIQYF. The CDR3, as DNA: TGTGCCAGCAGTGAAGTATCAGGGGCCTTAGCCAAAAACATTCAGTACTTC. J is TRBJ2-4 and V is TRBV6-1; the D gene is possibly TRBD1 (6 bases). Germline assignment: CDR1 MNHNS and CDR2 SASEGT. Trimming took 1 base from V and 0 from J, leaving 13 bases between them. The CDR3 has 17 amino acids.

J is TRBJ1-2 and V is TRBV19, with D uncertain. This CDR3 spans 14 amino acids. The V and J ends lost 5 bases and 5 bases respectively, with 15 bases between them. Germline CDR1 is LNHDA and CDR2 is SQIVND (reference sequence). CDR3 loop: CASSASWPGYGYTF. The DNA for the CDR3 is TGTGCCAGTAGTGCGAGTTGGCCAGGATATGGCTACACCTTC.

CDR3 in amino acids: CAWDRSMNTEAFF. DNA for the CDR3: TGTGCCTGGGACAGGTCCATGAACACTGAAGCTTTCTTT. The J gene is TRBJ1-1, the V gene TRBV30; tentative D call: TRBD1 (6 bases). The CDR3 extends over 13 amino acids. V shed 5 bases and J shed 0 bases, with 10 bases lying between them. CDR1 and CDR2 from the germline V gene are GTSNPN and SVGIG (reference sequence).

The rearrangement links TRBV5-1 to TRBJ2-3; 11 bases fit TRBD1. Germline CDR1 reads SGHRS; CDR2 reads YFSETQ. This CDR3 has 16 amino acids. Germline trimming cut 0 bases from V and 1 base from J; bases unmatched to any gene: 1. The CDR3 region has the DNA TGCGCCAGCAGCTTGGGGGGACAGGGGGGCACAGATACGCAGTATTTT. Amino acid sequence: CASSLGGQGGTDTQYF.

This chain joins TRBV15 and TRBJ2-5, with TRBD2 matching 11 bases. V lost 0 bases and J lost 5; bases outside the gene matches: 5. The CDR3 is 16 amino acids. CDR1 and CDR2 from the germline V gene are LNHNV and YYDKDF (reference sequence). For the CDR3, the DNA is TGTGCCACCAGCAGAGAAAAGACTAGCGGGAAGGAGACCCAGTACTTC. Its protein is CATSREKTSGKETQYF.

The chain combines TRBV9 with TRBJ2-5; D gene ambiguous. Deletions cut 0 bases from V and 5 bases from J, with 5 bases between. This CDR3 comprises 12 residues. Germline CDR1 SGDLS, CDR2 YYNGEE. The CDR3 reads CASSVDYETQYF. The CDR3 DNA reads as TGTGCCAGCAGCGTAGATTATGAGACCCAGTACTTC.

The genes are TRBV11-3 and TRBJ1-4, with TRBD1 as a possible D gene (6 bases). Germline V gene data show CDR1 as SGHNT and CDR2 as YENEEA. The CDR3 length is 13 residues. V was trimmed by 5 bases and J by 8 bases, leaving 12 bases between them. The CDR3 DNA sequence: TGTGCCAGCAGCGGAACAGGGAGCGAAAAACTGTTTTTT. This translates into CASSGTGSEKLFF. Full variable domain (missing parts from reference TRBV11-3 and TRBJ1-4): EAGVVQSPRYKIIEKKQPVAFWCNPISGHNTLYWYLQNLGQGPELLIRYENEEAVDDSQLPKDRFSAERLKGVDSTLKIQPAELGDSAVYLCASSGTGSEKLFFGSGTQLSVL.

This chain's CDR3 is CAWSVAGPDEQYF. CDR3 sequence (DNA): TGTGCCTGGAGTGTAGCGGGGCCAGACGAGCAGTACTTC. This chain connects TRBV30 to TRBJ2-7, with 7 bases aligning to TRBD2. CDR1 is GTSNPN and CDR2 is SVGIG in the germline V gene (reference sequence). V lost 0 bases to trimming and J lost 5 bases; unmatched junction nucleotides: 4. The CDR3 loop spans 13 amino acids.

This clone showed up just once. CDR3 loop: CASSLSAGEYNEQFF. For the CDR3, the DNA is TGTGCCAGCAGTTTATCTGCGGGAGAATACAATGAGCAGTTCTTC. The chain employs TRBV27 and TRBJ2-1; 7 bases fit TRBD2. Germline-derived CDR1 and CDR2 are MNHEY and SMNVEV (reference sequence). The trim removed 0 bases at V and 4 bases at J, leaving 3 bases unmatched. There are 15 residues in the CDR3.

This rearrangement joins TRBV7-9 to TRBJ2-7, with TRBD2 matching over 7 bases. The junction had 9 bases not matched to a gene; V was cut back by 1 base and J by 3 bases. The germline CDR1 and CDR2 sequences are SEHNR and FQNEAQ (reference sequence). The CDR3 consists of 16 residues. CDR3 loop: CASSLGARELGYEQYF. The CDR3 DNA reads TGTGCCAGCAGCTTAGGGGCGCGGGAGCTCGGCTACGAGCAGTACTTC.

CDR3 sequence (DNA): TGTGCCGGGAGACAGGTACCCCTTAACTACGAGCAGTACTTC. Translating it yields CAGRQVPLNYEQYF. The rearrangement joins TRBV2 to TRBJ2-7, with D perhaps matching TRBD1 (6 bases). The CDR3 is 14 amino acids. Germline assignment: CDR1 SNHLY and CDR2 FYNNEI. Trimming stripped 11 bases from V and 3 bases from J, with 20 bases between.

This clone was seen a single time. The CDR3 DNA reads as TGCGCCAGCATCGGGGGAGGCAAGGGTGAGCAGTTCTTC. Its translation is CASIGGGKGEQFF. V gene TRBV5-1 combines with J gene TRBJ2-1, with a tentative D call TRBD2 (6 bases). Germline CDR1 is SGHRS and CDR2 is YFSETQ. This CDR3 is built from 13 residues. Trimming left V 6 bases short and J 9 bases short, with 16 bases between.

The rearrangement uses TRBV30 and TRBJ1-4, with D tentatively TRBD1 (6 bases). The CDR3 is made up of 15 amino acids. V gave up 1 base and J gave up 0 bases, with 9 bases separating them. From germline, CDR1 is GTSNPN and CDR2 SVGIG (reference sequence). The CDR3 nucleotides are TGTGCCTGGAGTGCGGGGGGGCCAACTAATGAAAAACTGTTTTTT. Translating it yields CAWSAGGPTNEKLFF.

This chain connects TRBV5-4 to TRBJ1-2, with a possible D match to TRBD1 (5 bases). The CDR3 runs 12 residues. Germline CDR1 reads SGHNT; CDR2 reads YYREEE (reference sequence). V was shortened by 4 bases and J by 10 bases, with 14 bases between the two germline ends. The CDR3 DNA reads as TGTGCCAGCAGCCCCGGACAAGGACCCTACACCTTC. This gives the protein CASSPGQGPYTF.

In nucleotides, the CDR3 is TGTGCCAGCAGAGAGGACATCCAAGAGACCCAGTACTTC. Translated: CASREDIQETQYF. The J gene is TRBJ2-5, the V gene TRBV2; TRBD1 is a possible D gene (5 bases). The CDR3 runs 13 residues. Germline-derived CDR1 and CDR2 are SNHLY and FYNNEI. With 6 bases removed from V and 1 base from J, the gap between germline ends came to 9 bases.

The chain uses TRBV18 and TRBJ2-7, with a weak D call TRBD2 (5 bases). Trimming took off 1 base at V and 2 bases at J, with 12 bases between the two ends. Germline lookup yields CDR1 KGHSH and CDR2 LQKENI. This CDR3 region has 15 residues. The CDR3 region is CASSPQGGGTYEQYF. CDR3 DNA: TGTGCCAGCTCACCACAAGGAGGTGGTACCTACGAGCAGTACTTC.

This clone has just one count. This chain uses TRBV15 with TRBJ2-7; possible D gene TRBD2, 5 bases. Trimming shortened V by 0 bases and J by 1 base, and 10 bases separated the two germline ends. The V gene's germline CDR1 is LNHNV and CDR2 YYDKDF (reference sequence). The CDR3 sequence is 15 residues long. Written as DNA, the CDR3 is TGTGCCACCAGCAGAGATAACGGGGATTCCTACGAGCAGTACTTC. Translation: CATSRDNGDSYEQYF.

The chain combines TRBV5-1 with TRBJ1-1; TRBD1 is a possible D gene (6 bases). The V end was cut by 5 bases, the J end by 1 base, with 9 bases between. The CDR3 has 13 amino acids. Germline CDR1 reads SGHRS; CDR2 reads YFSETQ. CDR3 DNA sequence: TGCGCCAGCAGACTGACAGGGAACACTGAAGCTTTCTTT. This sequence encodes CASRLTGNTEAFF.